This T cell receptor beta chain came from a study of cytomegalovirus exposure and HLA in healthy donors. The primer mix had 60 Vbeta and 13 Jbeta primers. Generated by immunoSEQ multiplex PCR, the TCRdb table keeps only in-frame clones and is missing some. This sample carries about 59,000 clones, 65% to 80% of them seen once, and the ten largest clones take 6.8%. The germline V gene has CDR1 SGHTA and CDR2 FQGNSA. Trimming pared 1 base from V and 7 bases from J, leaving 7 bases between. This CDR3 spans 13 amino acids. The sample was PBMCs. The chain links TRBV7-2 to TRBJ2-2; TRBD2 might be the D (6 bases). The TCR was taken from a man aged 30-40 years in good health and CMV-seropositive. The chain's CDR3 is CASSLVGGGELFF. The CDR3 DNA reads as TGTGCCAGCAGCTTAGTCGGGGGCGGGGAGCTGTTTTTT. The entire variable domain, with the rest obtained from reference TRBV7-2 and TRBJ2-2, is as follows: GAGVSQSPSNKVTEKGKDVELRCDPISGHTALYWYRQSLGQGLEFLIYFQGNSAPDKSGLPSDRFSAERTGGSVSTLTIQRTQQEDSAVYLCASSLVGGGELFFGEGSRLTVL.